This T cell receptor (beta chain) was sequenced for a study of blood T cells in healthy people across ages. The study's findings and limits: The study found more naive CD4+ cells and higher diversity in long-lived than aged donors.

On this clonotype itself: Its target is unknown.

This CDR3 has 14 residues. The V gene's germline CDR1 is MNHEY and CDR2 SMNVEV (reference sequence). Trimming shortened V by 3 bases and J by 9 bases, and 15 bases separated the two germline ends. Together with a sample-barcoded 5' primer, a J-beta primer mix was included in a second PCR lasting about 7 to 12 cycles. TCRdb ran MiXCR on the 5' RACE reads and lists one entry per CDR3 protein. The data show around 990,000 distinct CDR3 sequences, about 25% seen once. These sequences were also reported in another study, on T cells of mothers and their children. This second study notes: The search for persistent microchimeric T cell clones detected none.

The TCR sequence derives from a girl aged 2-9 years in good health. The material sequenced was blood. The chain recombines TRBV27 with TRBJ1-5, with no clear D. Written as DNA, the CDR3 is TGTGCCAGCAGTTTTGGCTCAGCCGAAGGGCCCCAGCATTTT. It encodes CASSFGSAEGPQHF.